This T cell receptor (beta chain) appears in the sequencing data of a study of blood T cell repertoires in COVID-19. The CDR3 has 17 amino acids. Germline V gene sequence: CDR1 MGHRA, CDR2 YSYEKL. V lost 3 bases and J 3 bases, leaving 20 bases between the germline ends. This table comes from immunoSEQ multiplex PCR, and its TCRdb copy is limited to in-frame clones, with some not included. The sample contains 160,000 or so clones, around 81% of which appear only once. The receptor comes from a man in his 60s with active or convalescent COVID-19. The sequencing sample was made of peripheral blood. This chain links TRBV4-1 with TRBJ1-2; D gene unclear. CDR3 bases: TGCGCCAGCAGCCACCCGGGAATGGGCCCTGGGGACTATGGCTACACCTTC. Amino acids: CASSHPGMGPGDYGYTF.